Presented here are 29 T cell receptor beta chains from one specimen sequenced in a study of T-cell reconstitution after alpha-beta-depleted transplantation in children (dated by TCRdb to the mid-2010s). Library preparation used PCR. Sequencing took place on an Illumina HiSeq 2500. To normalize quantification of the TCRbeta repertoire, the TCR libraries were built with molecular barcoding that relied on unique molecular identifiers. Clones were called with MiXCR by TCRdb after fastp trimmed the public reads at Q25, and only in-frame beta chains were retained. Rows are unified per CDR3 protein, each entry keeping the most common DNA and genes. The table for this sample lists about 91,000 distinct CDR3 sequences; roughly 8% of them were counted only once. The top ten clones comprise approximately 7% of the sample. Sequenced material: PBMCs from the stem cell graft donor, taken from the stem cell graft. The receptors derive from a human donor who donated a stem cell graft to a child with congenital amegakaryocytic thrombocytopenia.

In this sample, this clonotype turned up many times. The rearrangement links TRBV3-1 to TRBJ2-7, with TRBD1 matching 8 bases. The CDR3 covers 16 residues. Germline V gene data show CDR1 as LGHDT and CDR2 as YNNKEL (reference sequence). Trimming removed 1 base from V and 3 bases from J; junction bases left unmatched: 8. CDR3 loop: CASSQGIGQGVYEQYF. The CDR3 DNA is TGTGCCAGCAGCCAAGGAATAGGACAGGGTGTCTACGAGCAGTACTTC.

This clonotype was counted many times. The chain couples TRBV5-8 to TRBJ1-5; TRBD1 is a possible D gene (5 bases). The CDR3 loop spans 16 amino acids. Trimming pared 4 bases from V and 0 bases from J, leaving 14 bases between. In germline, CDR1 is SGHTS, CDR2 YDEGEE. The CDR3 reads CASSPGTLYSNQPQHF. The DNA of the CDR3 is TGTGCCAGCAGCCCTGGGACCCTCTATAGCAATCAGCCCCAGCATTTT.

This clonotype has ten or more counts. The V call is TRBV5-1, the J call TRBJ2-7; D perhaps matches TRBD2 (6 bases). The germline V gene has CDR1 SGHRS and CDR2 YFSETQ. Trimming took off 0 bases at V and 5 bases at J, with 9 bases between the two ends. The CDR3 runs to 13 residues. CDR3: CASSLGGNDEQYF. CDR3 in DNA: TGCGCCAGCAGCTTGGGCGGGAACGACGAGCAGTACTTC.

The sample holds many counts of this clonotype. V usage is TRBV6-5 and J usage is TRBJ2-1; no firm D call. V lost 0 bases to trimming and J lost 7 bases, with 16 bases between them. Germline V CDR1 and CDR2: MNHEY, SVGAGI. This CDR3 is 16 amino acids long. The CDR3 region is CASSYSTIRSRNEQFF. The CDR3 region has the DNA TGTGCCAGCAGTTACTCGACCATCAGAAGCCGGAATGAGCAGTTCTTC.

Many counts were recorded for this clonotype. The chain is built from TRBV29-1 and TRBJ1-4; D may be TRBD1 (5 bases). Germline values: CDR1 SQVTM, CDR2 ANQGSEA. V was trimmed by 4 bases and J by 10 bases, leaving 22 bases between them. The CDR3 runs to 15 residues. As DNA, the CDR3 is TGCAGCGTTGTTCGATCAGATTCAGGGCTGGGAAAACTGTTTTTT. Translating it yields CSVVRSDSGLGKLFF. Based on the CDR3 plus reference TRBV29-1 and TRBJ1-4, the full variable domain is SAVISQKPSRDICQRGTSLTIQCQVDSQVTMMFWYRQQPGQSLTLIATANQGSEATYESGFVIDKFPISRPNLTFSTLTVSNMSPEDSSIYLCSVVRSDSGLGKLFFGSGTQLSVL.

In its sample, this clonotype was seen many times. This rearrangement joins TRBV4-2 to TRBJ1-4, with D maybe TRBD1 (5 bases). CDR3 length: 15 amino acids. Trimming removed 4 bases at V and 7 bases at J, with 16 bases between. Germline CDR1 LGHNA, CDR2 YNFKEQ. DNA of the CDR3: TGTGCCAGCAGCCGTAGGAGGGGCGTCGGTGAAAAACTGTTTTTT. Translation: CASSRRRGVGEKLFF.

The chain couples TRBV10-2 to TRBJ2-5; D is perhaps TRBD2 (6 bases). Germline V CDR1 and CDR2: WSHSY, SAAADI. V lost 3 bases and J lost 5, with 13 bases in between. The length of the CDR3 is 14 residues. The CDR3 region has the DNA TGCGCCAGCAGTGATTGGGCGGGATCCGAGACCCAGTACTTC. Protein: CASSDWAGSETQYF.

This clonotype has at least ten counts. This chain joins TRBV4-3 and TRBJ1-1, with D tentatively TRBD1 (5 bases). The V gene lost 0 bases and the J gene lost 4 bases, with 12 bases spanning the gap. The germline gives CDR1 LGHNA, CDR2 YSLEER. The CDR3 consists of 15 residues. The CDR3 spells CASSQDRGGGTEAFF. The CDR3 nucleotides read TGCGCCAGCAGCCAAGATCGGGGGGGAGGCACTGAAGCTTTCTTT.

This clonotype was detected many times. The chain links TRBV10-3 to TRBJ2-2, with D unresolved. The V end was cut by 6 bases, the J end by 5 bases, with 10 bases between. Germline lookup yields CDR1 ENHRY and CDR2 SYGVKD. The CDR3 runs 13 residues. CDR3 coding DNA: TGTGCCATCAGAGGAACCAAAACCGGGGAGCTGTTTTTT. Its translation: CAIRGTKTGELFF.

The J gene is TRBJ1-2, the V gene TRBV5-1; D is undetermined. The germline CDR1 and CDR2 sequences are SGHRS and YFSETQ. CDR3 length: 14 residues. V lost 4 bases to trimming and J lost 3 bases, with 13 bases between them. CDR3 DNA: TGCGCCAGCAGCACCAACGTGGACGACTATGGCTACACCTTC. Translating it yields CASSTNVDDYGYTF.

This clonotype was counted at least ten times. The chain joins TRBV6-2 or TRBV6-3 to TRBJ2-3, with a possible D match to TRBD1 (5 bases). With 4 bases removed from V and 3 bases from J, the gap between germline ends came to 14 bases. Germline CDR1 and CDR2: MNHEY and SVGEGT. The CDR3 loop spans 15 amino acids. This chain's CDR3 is CASSSAAGITDTQYF. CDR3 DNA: TGTGCCAGCAGTTCCGCGGCAGGGATAACAGATACGCAGTATTTT.

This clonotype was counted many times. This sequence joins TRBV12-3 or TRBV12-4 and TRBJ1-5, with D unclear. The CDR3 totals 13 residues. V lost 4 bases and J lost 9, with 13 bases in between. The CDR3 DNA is TGTGCCAGCAGTTCCCAGGCAACCGGGCCCCAGCATTTT. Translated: CASSSQATGPQHF.

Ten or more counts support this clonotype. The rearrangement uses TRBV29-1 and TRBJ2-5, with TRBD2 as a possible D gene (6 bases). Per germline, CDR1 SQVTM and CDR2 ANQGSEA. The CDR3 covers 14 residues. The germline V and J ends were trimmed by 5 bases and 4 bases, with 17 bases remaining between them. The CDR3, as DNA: TGCAGCGTTAAAAGGGTAGCGGCTGGAGAGACCCAGTACTTC. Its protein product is CSVKRVAAGETQYF. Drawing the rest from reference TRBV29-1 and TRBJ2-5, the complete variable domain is SAVISQKPSRDICQRGTSLTIQCQVDSQVTMMFWYRQQPGQSLTLIATANQGSEATYESGFVIDKFPISRPNLTFSTLTVSNMSPEDSSIYLCSVKRVAAGETQYFGPGTRLLVL.

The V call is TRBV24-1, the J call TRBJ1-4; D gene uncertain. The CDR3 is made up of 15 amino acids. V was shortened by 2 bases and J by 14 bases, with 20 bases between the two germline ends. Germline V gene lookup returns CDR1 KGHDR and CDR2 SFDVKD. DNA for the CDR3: TGTGCCACCAGTGATTCGCGGACCTCGGAACGTCGGCTGTTTTTT. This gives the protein CATSDSRTSERRLFF.

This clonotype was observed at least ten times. The CDR3 reads CASSLAVGRDQPQHF. CDR3 in DNA: TGTGCCAGCAGCTTAGCCGTGGGAAGAGATCAGCCCCAGCATTTT. The V gene is TRBV7-8, the J gene TRBJ1-5, with D hard to call. The V end was cut by 0 bases, the J end by 5 bases, with 11 bases between. This CDR3 spans 15 amino acids. Germline V CDR1 and CDR2: SGHVS, FQNEAQ.

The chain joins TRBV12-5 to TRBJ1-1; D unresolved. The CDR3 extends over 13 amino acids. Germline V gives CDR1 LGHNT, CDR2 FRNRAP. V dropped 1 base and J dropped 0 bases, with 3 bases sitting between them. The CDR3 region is CASGLGVNTEAFF. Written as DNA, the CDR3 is TGTGCTAGTGGTTTGGGCGTGAACACTGAAGCTTTCTTT.

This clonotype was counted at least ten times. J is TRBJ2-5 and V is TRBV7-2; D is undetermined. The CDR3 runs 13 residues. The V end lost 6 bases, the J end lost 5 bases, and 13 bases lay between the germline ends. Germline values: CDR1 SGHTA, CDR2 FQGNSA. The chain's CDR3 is CASSYGVRETQYF. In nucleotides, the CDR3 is TGTGCCAGCAGTTACGGAGTGAGGGAGACCCAGTACTTC.

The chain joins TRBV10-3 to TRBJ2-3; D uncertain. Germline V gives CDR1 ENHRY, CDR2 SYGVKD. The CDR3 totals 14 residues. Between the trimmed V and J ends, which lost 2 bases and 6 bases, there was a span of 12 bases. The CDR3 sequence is CAISEMLAADTQYF. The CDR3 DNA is TGTGCCATCAGTGAGATGTTAGCAGCGGATACGCAGTATTTT.

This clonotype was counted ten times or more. The CDR3 nucleotides read TGTGCCAGCAGCCCGAGCCGACTAGCCCAAGAGACCCAGTACTTC. This encodes CASSPSRLAQETQYF. The chain carries TRBV3-1 and TRBJ2-5, with 7 positions matching TRBD2. V trimming: 4 bases; J trimming: 1 base; junction bases outside the gene matches: 6. Germline CDR1 reads LGHDT; CDR2 reads YNNKEL (reference sequence). The CDR3 extends over 15 amino acids.

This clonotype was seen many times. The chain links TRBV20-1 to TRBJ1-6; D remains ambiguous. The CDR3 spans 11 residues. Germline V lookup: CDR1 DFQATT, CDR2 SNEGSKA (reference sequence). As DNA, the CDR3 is TGCTCGGCAGGTTTTACTTCACCCCTCCACTTT. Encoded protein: CSAGFTSPLHF.

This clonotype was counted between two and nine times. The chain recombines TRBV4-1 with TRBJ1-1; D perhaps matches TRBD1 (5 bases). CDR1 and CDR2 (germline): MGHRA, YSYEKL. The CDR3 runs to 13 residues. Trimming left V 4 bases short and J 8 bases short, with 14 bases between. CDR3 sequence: CASSLRDSEEAFF. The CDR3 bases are TGCGCCAGCAGCCTCCGGGACTCAGAAGAAGCTTTCTTT.

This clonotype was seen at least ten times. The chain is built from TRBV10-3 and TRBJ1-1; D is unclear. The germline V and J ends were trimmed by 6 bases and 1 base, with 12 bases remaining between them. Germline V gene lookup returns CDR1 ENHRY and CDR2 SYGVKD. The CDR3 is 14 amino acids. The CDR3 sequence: CAISSDIRNTEAFF. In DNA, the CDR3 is TGTGCCATCAGCTCTGACATCCGGAACACTGAAGCTTTCTTT.

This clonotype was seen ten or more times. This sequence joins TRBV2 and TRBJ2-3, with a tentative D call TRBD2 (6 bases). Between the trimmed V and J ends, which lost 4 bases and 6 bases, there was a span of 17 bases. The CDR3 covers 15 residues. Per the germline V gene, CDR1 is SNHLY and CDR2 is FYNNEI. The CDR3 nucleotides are TGTGCCAGCAGTGGGGACTTTTTGGGCAGGGATACGCAGTATTTT. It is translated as CASSGDFLGRDTQYF.

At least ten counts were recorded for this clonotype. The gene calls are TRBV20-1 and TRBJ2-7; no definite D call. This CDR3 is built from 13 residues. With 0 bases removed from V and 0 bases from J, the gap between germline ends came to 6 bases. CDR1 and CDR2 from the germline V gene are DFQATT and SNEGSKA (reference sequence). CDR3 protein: CSARDRASYEQYF. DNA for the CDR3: TGCAGTGCTAGAGATCGCGCCTCCTACGAGCAGTACTTC.

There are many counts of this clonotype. CDR3 amino acids: CATSDLTAGSYNEQFF. The CDR3 DNA reads as TGTGCCACCAGTGATTTGACCGCGGGGTCCTACAATGAGCAGTTCTTC. The chain has TRBV24-1 and TRBJ2-1; possible D gene TRBD2, 6 bases. The germline V and J ends were trimmed by 0 bases and 1 base, with 9 bases remaining between them. This CDR3 spans 16 amino acids. In germline, CDR1 is KGHDR, CDR2 SFDVKD.

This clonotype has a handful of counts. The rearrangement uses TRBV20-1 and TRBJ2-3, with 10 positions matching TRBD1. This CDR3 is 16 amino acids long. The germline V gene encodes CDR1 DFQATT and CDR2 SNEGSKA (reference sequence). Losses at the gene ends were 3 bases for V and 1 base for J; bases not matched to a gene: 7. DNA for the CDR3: TGCAGTGCTAGCCCCCGGACAGGGGGAGGCACAGATACGCAGTATTTT. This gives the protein CSASPRTGGGTDTQYF.

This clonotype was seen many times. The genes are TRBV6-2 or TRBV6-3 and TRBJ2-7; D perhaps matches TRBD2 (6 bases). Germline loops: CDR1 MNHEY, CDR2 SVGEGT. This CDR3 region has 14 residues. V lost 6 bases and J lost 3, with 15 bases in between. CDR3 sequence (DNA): TGTGCCAGCAGAGAAAACGGGGGTAGCTACGAGCAGTACTTC. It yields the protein CASRENGGSYEQYF.

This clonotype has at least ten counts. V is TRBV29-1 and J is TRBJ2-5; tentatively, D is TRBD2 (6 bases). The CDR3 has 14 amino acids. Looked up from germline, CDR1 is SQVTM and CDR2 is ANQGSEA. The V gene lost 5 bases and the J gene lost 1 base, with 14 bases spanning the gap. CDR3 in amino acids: CSVSWGVTQETQYF. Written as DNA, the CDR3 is TGCAGCGTTAGCTGGGGGGTTACCCAAGAGACCCAGTACTTC.

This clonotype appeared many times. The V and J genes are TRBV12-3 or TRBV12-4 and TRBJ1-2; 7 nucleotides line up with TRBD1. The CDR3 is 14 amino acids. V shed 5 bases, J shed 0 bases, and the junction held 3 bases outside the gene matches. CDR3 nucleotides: TGTGCCAGCAGTGCGGGACAGTCTAACTATGGCTACACCTTC. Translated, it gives CASSAGQSNYGYTF.